These T cell receptor beta chains were read from a single sample in a study of cytomegalovirus exposure and HLA in healthy donors. The table came from immunoSEQ multiplex PCR; TCRdb's copy has only in-frame clones and leaves some out. This listing includes tens of thousands of clones. Sequences were obtained from PBMCs. The origin of the receptors is a middle-aged man in good health and CMV-seropositive. Each CDR3 is given with its conserved first and last residue. The D gene is left open where the match is weak.

TRBV13	NA	TRBJ2-7	TGTGCCAGCAGCTTAAGGGGCTACGAGCAGTACTTC	CASSLRGYEQYF
TRBV13	TRBD2	TRBJ2-5	TGTGCCAGCAGCTCCGACCGACTAGCTCGGCAAGAGACCCAGTACTTC	CASSSDRLARQETQYF
TRBV9	NA	TRBJ1-1	TGTGCCAGCAGCGTAGTAGGAGGGAACACTGAAGCTTTCTTT	CASSVVGGNTEAFF
TRBV5-4	NA	TRBJ2-7	TGTGCCAGCAGCGCCGCTGCGAAATCCTACGAGCAGTACTTC	CASSAAAKSYEQYF
TRBV5-6	NA	TRBJ1-1	TGTGCCAGCAGCTTGATGGGCAGCGGCGGCACTGAAGCTTTCTTT	CASSLMGSGGTEAFF
TRBV5-4	TRBD2	TRBJ2-7	TGTGCCAGCAGCTTGGATCCCGGGGAGCGGGAGTTCTACGAGCAGTACTTC	CASSLDPGEREFYEQYF
TRBV30	TRBD1	TRBJ2-1	TGTGCCTGGAGGGACAGGGGGAATGAGCAGTTCTTC	CAWRDRGNEQFF
TRBV30	TRBD1	TRBJ1-3	TGTGCCGGGGACAGGGGGGGAAACACCATATATTTT	CAGDRGGNTIYF
TRBV5-4	TRBD2	TRBJ2-5	TGTGCCAGCAGCCACCGGGCTAGCGGGCAAGAGACCCAGTACTTC	CASSHRASGQETQYF
TRBV19	NA	TRBJ1-5	TGTGCCAGTAGCTACCGGGACAATGGCAATCAGCCCCAGCATTTT	CASSYRDNGNQPQHF
TRBV4-3	NA	TRBJ1-1	TGCGCCAGCAGCCAAGAATTGAGGACTGAAGCTTTCTTT	CASSQELRTEAFF
TRBV27	TRBD1	TRBJ1-1	TGTGCCAGCAGTTTAACGGGACAGGGGCGGACTGAAGCTTTCTTT	CASSLTGQGRTEAFF
TRBV7-3	TRBD2	TRBJ2-7	TGTGCCAGCAGCTTACAAGCGGGAGGCGCCTACGAGCAGTACTTC	CASSLQAGGAYEQYF
TRBV5-1	NA	TRBJ2-1	TGCGCCAGCAGCTTGGGGCAGACAGTCTACAATGAGCAGTTCTTC	CASSLGQTVYNEQFF
TRBV9	TRBD1	TRBJ2-3	TGTGCCAGCAGTTCCTCCCAGGGGGTGAGGACAGATACGCAGTATTTT	CASSSSQGVRTDTQYF
TRBV4-1	TRBD2	TRBJ2-7	TGCGCCAGCAGCCTGGGACTAGTAGTCGGCGAGCAGTACTTC	CASSLGLVVGEQYF
TRBV18	TRBD1	TRBJ1-1	TGTGCCAGCTCAGCCACCATGGGACAGCCGGAAGCTTTCTTT	CASSATMGQPEAFF
TRBV5-6	TRBD1	TRBJ1-1	TGTGCCAGCAGCCTGACAGGGAAGGACACTGAAGCTTTCTTT	CASSLTGKDTEAFF
TRBV15	NA	TRBJ1-1	TGTGCCACCAGCAGTTGGAGGGGCACTGAAGCTTTCTTT	CATSSWRGTEAFF
TRBV7-3	NA	TRBJ2-1	TGTGCCAGCAGCCCACCCCTAGCGTCAGAGCAGTTCTTC	CASSPPLASEQFF
TRBV5-1	NA	TRBJ2-2	TGCGCCAGCAGCTTAGGGGTGCGAAACACCGGGGAGCTGTTTTTT	CASSLGVRNTGELFF
TRBV11-3	TRBD1	TRBJ2-2	TGTGCCAGCAGCCGTCGACAGGGGATTAGCGACGGGGAGCTGTTTTTT	CASSRRQGISDGELFF
TRBV4-3	TRBD2	TRBJ2-1	TGCGCCAGCAGCCAAGATCGGGCGGGAGGGCCCCTCAATGAGCAGTTCTTC	CASSQDRAGGPLNEQFF
TRBV6-1	NA	TRBJ2-7	TGTGCCAGCAGTCCAGCGGGCGTCCACGAGCAGTACTTC	CASSPAGVHEQYF
TRBV4-1	NA	TRBJ2-3	TGCGCCAGCAGCCCCTGGGTAGCAAGGACAGATACGCAGTATTTT	CASSPWVARTDTQYF
TRBV29-1	TRBD1	TRBJ2-1	TGCAGCGTTGAGCCGGGACAGCCGATACTGTACAATGAGCAGTTCTTC	CSVEPGQPILYNEQFF
TRBV4-2	TRBD1	TRBJ1-1	TGTGCCAGCAGCGCAGCAGGTCCGGGACAGGGGTACACTGAAGCTTTCTTT	CASSAAGPGQGYTEAFF
TRBV7-9	NA	TRBJ2-2	TGTGCCAGCAGCTTGGTTACAGGTGGATACACCGGGGAGCTGTTTTTT	CASSLVTGGYTGELFF
TRBV15	TRBD1	TRBJ1-2	TGTGCCACCAGCAGAGATCTAACCCGGGACAGCCACTTC	CATSRDLTRDSHF
TRBV27	NA	TRBJ2-1	TGTGCCAGCAGGGGGAGACCCTCCAATGAGCAGTTCTTC	CASRGRPSNEQFF
TRBV27	NA	TRBJ1-2	TGTGCCAGCTCTCGAGGGCGAACGGACTATGGCTACACCTTC	CASSRGRTDYGYTF
TRBV7-2	TRBD1	TRBJ1-2	TGTGCCAGCAGCCCTCAGACAGGGGGCATCTATGGCTACACCTTC	CASSPQTGGIYGYTF
TRBV5-1	TRBD1	TRBJ2-7	TGCGCCAGCAGCTTGATGACAGGGGAGACCTACGAGCAGTACTTC	CASSLMTGETYEQYF
TRBV4-2	TRBD2	TRBJ2-2	TGTGCCAGCAGCCAGTCCTATGGGGAGGGGACCGGGGAGCTGTTTTTT	CASSQSYGEGTGELFF
TRBV4-3	NA	TRBJ1-3	TGCGCCAGCAGCCAAGAGGGGGCAGGAGGAAACACCATATATTTT	CASSQEGAGGNTIYF
TRBV28	NA	TRBJ1-4	TGTGCCAGCAGTCAGACAGGCGGCAATGAAAAACTGTTTTTT	CASSQTGGNEKLFF
TRBV4-3	TRBD1	TRBJ1-2	TGCGCCAGCAGCCCGTCGACAGGGGGCTATGGCTACACCTTC	CASSPSTGGYGYTF
TRBV2	NA	TRBJ2-7	TGTGCCAGCAGGGGGCCTGGCGAGCCCATTGGTGAGCAGTACTTC	CASRGPGEPIGEQYF
TRBV19	NA	TRBJ1-5	TGTGCCAGTAGTACAGGGTATAACAATCAGCCCCAGCATTTT	CASSTGYNNQPQHF
TRBV4-2	TRBD2	TRBJ2-1	TGTGCCAGCAGCCAAGAGGTAGTTGGCGGGACTAGCGGGTACAATGAGCAGTTCTTC	CASSQEVVGGTSGYNEQFF
TRBV11-2	TRBD2	TRBJ2-1	TGTGCCAGCAGCGTGGGACTAGAGGGTACTGAGCAGTTCTTC	CASSVGLEGTEQFF
TRBV5-3	NA	TRBJ1-5	TGTGCCAGAAGCCCGGGGGGGGTTTGCAATCAGCCCCAGCATTTT	CARSPGGVCNQPQHF
TRBV29-1	NA	TRBJ2-6	TGCAGCGTTCAGTTGTTCAGCTCTGGGGCCAACGTCCTGACTTTC	CSVQLFSSGANVLTF
TRBV7-9	TRBD1	TRBJ2-4	TGTGCCAGCAGTTTAGGGACAGGGAACATTCAGTACTTC	CASSLGTGNIQYF
TRBV19	NA	TRBJ2-4	TGTGCCAGTAGTGTCCCAGGGGGGCTTCAGTACTTC	CASSVPGGLQYF
TRBV5-4	TRBD1	TRBJ2-1	TGTGCCAGCAGTGGCCGGGACAGGGTGATCAATGAGCAGTTCTTC	CASSGRDRVINEQFF
TRBV6-5	NA	TRBJ2-7	TGTGCCAGCAGTGGGGGGGACACCGCGGTCGGGCAGTACTTC	CASSGGDTAVGQYF
TRBV30	TRBD1	TRBJ1-3	TGTGCCTGGGCAGGACGAGGGGGCGATGGAAACACCATATATTTT	CAWAGRGGDGNTIYF
TRBV27	NA	TRBJ1-1	TGTGCCAGCAGTTTATTCAACCGGGAGGAAAGGGGCACTGAAGCTTTCTTT	CASSLFNREERGTEAFF
TRBV7-9	TRBD2	TRBJ2-5	TGTGCCAGCAGCAAAGACTCCGGGACTAGCGATCAAGAGACCCAGTACTTC	CASSKDSGTSDQETQYF
TRBV6-6	TRBD1	TRBJ2-7	TGTGCCAGCAGTTACCCCGGACAGGGACACTCGGCGCAGTACTTC	CASSYPGQGHSAQYF
TRBV29-1	TRBD2	TRBJ2-1	TGCAGCGTTGAGCGGCGGGAGCTTGCCGACAATGAGCAGTTCTTC	CSVERRELADNEQFF
TRBV6-5	NA	TRBJ2-2	TGTGCCAGCAGTTACTCAGTATTGGCCACCGGGGAGCTGTTTTTT	CASSYSVLATGELFF
TRBV5-1	TRBD1	TRBJ1-1	TGCGCCAGCAGCTTGGGGGGCTGGACAGGGGGGGTGAACACTGAAGCTTTCTTT	CASSLGGWTGGVNTEAFF